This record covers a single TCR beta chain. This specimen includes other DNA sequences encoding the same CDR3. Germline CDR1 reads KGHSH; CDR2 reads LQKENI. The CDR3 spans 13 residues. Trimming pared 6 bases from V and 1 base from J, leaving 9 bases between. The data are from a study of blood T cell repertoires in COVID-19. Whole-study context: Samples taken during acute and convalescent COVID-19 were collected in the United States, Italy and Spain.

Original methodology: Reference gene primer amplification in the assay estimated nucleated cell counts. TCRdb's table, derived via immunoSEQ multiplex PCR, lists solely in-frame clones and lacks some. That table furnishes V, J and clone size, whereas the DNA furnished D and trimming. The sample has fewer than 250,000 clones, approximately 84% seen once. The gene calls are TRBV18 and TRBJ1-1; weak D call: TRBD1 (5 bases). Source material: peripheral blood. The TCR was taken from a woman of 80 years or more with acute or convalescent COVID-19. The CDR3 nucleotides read TGTGCCAGCTCGCCAGGACAGAACACTGAAGCTTTCTTT. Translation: CASSPGQNTEAFF.